The entry below describes one T cell receptor beta chain. Profiling relied on immunoSEQ multiplex PCR, and the TCRdb table lists in-frame clones only, not all of them. The data contain about 150,000 clones, roughly 76% of them singletons. The sample comes from a study of blood T cell repertoires in COVID-19. Overall study context: From the United States, Italy and Spain came samples of acute and convalescent COVID-19. Sample material is recorded as cDNA or gDNA derived from T cells, B-cell-depleted T cells, or PBMCs.

The CDR3 contains 15 residues. V lost 0 bases, J lost 5 bases, and 13 bases lay in between. Germline assignment: CDR1 SGHRS and CDR2 YFSETQ. The rearrangement joins TRBV5-1 to TRBJ2-3; D is possibly TRBD1 (6 bases). The sequencing input was peripheral blood. The receptor's source is a human donor with acute or convalescent COVID-19. The donor label of this sample is uncertain. The CDR3 loop is CASSLVGAQGDTQYF. The CDR3 coding sequence is TGCGCCAGCAGCTTGGTGGGGGCCCAAGGAGATACGCAGTATTTT.